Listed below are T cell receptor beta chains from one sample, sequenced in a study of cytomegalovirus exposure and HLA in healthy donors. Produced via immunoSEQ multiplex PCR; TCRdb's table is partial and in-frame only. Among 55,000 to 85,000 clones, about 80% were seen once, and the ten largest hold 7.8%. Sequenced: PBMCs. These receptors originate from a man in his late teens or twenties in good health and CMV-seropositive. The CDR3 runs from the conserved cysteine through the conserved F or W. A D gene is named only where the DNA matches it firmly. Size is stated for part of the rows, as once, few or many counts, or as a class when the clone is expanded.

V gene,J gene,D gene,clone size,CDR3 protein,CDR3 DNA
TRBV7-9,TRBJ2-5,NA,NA,CASSSHRDYQETQYF,TGTGCCAGCAGCTCCCATAGGGACTACCAAGAGACCCAGTACTTC
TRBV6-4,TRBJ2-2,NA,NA,CASSPNGENTGELFF,TGTGCCAGCAGTCCCAACGGAGAGAACACCGGGGAGCTGTTTTTT
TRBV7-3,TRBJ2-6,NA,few,CASSYRVAGANVLTF,TGTGCCAGCAGCTACAGGGTGGCTGGGGCCAACGTCCTGACTTTC
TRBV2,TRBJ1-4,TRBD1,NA,CASRTGDRVDEKLFF,TGTGCCAGCAGGACGGGGGACAGGGTGGACGAAAAACTGTTTTTT
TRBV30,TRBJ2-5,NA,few,CAWSSRGGLRETQYF,TGTGCCTGGAGTTCTCGTGGAGGGTTGCGAGAGACCCAGTACTTC
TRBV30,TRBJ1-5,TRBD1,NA,CAWSRGGSSQPQHF,TGTGCCTGGAGTCGAGGGGGCTCTAGTCAGCCCCAGCATTTT
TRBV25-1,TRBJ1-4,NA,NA,CASSARQGEEKLFF,TGTGCCAGCAGTGCGCGGCAGGGTGAAGAAAAACTGTTTTTT
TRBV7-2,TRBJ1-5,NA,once,CASSPRGQGSQPQHF,TGTGCCAGCAGCCCAAGGGGTCAGGGAAGTCAGCCCCAGCATTTT
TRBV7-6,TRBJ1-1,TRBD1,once,CASSTNRGSYSEAFF,TGTGCCAGCAGCACAAACAGGGGGAGTTACTCTGAAGCTTTCTTT
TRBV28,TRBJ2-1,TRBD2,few,CASSLFGGRRYEQFF,TGTGCCAGCAGTTTATTCGGCGGGAGGAGGTATGAGCAGTTCTTC
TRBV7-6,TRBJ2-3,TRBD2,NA,CASSLVTGLAGVDTQYF,TGTGCCAGCAGCTTAGTTACGGGACTAGCGGGAGTAGATACGCAGTATTTT
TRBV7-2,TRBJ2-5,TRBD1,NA,CASSHWDRGTETQYF,TGTGCCAGCAGCCACTGGGACAGGGGGACGGAGACCCAGTACTTC
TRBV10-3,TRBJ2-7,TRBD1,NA,CAIAGTGGEQYF,TGTGCCATTGCCGGGACAGGGGGCGAGCAGTACTTC
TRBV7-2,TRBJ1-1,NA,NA,CASSSDSDYTEAFF,TGTGCCAGCAGCTCGGACAGTGATTACACTGAAGCTTTCTTT
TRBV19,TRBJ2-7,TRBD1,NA,CASSIPRQGGYEQYF,TGTGCCAGTAGTATACCAAGACAGGGGGGCTACGAGCAGTACTTC
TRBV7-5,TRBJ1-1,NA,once,CARSYKGIRGRATEAFF,TGTGCCAGAAGCTATAAAGGTATCAGGGGGCGCGCCACTGAAGCTTTCTTT
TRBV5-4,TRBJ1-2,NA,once,CASTMGGANYGYTF,TGTGCCAGTACCATGGGGGGGGCTAACTATGGCTACACCTTC
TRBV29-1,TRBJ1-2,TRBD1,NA,CSVESQGANGYTF,TGCAGCGTTGAAAGCCAGGGGGCTAATGGCTACACCTTC
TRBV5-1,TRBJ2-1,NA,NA,CASSLRTAYNEQFF,TGCGCCAGCAGCCTTCGGACAGCCTACAATGAGCAGTTCTTC
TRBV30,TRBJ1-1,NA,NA,CAWRRNTEAFF,TGTGCCTGGAGGAGGAACACTGAAGCTTTCTTT
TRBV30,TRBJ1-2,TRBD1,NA,CAWNPGTVYGYTF,TGTGCCTGGAACCCCGGGACAGTCTATGGCTACACCTTC
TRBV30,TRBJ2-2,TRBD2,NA,CAWSPGLAVNTGELFF,TGTGCCTGGAGTCCGGGACTAGCGGTTAACACCGGGGAGCTGTTTTTT
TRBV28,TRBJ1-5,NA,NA,CASSPPSNQPQHF,TGTGCCAGCAGCCCCCCCTCCAATCAGCCCCAGCATTTT
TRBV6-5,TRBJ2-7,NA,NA,CASSYSAGQGYEQYF,TGTGCCAGCAGTTACTCGGCGGGGCAGGGATACGAGCAGTACTTC
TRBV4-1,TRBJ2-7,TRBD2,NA,CASSQVASGGAEQYF,TGCGCCAGCAGCCAAGTCGCTAGCGGGGGGGCCGAGCAGTACTTC
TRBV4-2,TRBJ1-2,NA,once,CASSQESREVDGYTF,TGTGCCAGCAGCCAAGAGAGTCGAGAAGTCGATGGCTACACCTTC
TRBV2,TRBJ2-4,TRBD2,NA,CASSGRDYVAKNIQYF,TGTGCCAGCAGTGGAAGGGACTATGTAGCCAAAAACATTCAGTACTTC
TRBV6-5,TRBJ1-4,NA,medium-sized,CASSYLGATNEKLFF,TGTGCCAGCAGTTACTTAGGGGCAACTAATGAAAAACTGTTTTTT
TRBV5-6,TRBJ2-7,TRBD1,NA,CASSFDRAEQYF,TGTGCCAGCAGCTTCGACAGGGCCGAGCAGTACTTC
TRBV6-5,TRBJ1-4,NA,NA,CASSFAGGPNEKLFF,TGTGCCAGCAGTTTCGCGGGGGGGCCTAATGAAAAACTGTTTTTT
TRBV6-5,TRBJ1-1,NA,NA,CASSYGNRVNTEAFF,TGTGCCAGCAGTTACGGGAACAGGGTGAACACTGAAGCTTTCTTT
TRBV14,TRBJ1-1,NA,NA,CASSQGPNVVTEAFF,TGTGCCAGCAGCCAAGGGCCCAATGTGGTCACTGAAGCTTTCTTT
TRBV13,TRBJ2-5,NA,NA,CASSLEQIQETQYF,TGTGCCAGCAGCTTAGAACAAATACAAGAGACCCAGTACTTC
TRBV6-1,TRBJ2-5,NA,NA,CASSEEYPGAQYF,TGTGCCAGCAGTGAAGAGTATCCGGGGGCCCAGTACTTC
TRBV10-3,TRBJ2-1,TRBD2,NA,CAISVEGSGGNEQFF,TGTGCCATCAGTGTCGAAGGTAGCGGGGGCAATGAGCAGTTCTTC
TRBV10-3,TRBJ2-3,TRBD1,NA,CAISEHGTGGDTQYF,TGTGCCATCAGTGAACACGGGACAGGGGGAGATACGCAGTATTTT
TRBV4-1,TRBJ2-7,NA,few,CASSQELGTHYEQYF,TGCGCCAGCAGCCAAGAATTGGGGACACACTACGAGCAGTACTTC
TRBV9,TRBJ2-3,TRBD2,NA,CASSVAGGSTDTQYF,TGTGCCAGCAGCGTTGCGGGGGGGAGCACAGATACGCAGTATTTT